The sequence of this T cell receptor (beta chain) was determined in a study of CD8+ T cells in alopecia areata. Treatment denoted: oral pan-JAK inhibitor, 5-10 mg twice daily. To note about this clone: Its antigen is unidentified.

TCR sequencing used cDNA made by reverse transcription of extracted RNA. Clones were read by immunoSEQ multiplex PCR, and TCRdb kept only the in-frame ones, dropping some. The repertoire includes about 120,000 clones, about 59% of them detected once, and 9% to 15% sits in the top ten. Study-level results: Normal skin's resident alphabeta T cells are also sequenced in scalp samples.

This CDR3 contains 12 residues. V was trimmed by 7 bases and J by 7 bases, leaving 16 bases between them. The germline CDR1 and CDR2 sequences are SQVTM and ANQGSEA. The J gene is TRBJ1-2, the V gene TRBV29-1; D perhaps matches TRBD1 (5 bases). Here the sequenced sample was CD8+ T cells sorted from blood, taken at week 24, from a patient treated with tofacitinib. The receptor's source is a human donor with alopecia areata. CDR3 sequence: CSASDITGGYTF. The CDR3 DNA reads as TGCAGCGCGTCGGACATAACAGGTGGCTACACCTTC.